This T cell receptor (beta chain) emerged from a study of T cells and Merkel cell carcinoma outcomes. Note on this clone: Its antigen is not identified.

Libraries were prepared by immunoSEQ multiplex PCR; TCRdb keeps only in-frame clonotypes and omits some of them. The repertoire holds a few thousand clones, with roughly 91% as singletons. Study-level results: Reportedly, T-cell repertoire with density predicts Merkel cell carcinoma outcomes.

The TCR sequence derives from a human donor with Merkel cell carcinoma. Sequenced: tumor tissue from Merkel cell carcinoma.

The CDR3 spells CAWTRPRTGGAETQYF. The DNA for the CDR3 is TGTGCCTGGACAAGACCAAGGACAGGGGGCGCGGAGACCCAGTACTTC. The V call is TRBV30, the J call TRBJ2-5; TRBD1 agrees at 11 bases. Trimming took 4 bases from V and 5 from J; bases not matched to a gene: 12. This CDR3 is 16 amino acids long. The germline CDR1 and CDR2 sequences are GTSNPN and SVGIG (reference sequence).